This T cell receptor (beta chain) is drawn from a study of blood T cell repertoires in COVID-19. The overall study: Donors in the United States, Italy and Spain gave samples during acute or convalescent COVID-19.

Assay: immunoSEQ multiplex PCR; the TCRdb copy retains only in-frame clones and omits some. Seen here are some 57,000 clones, roughly four fifths observed once, and the top ten hold roughly 11%. Seattle participants joined during active infection and were tracked over time. Germline CDR1 is MNHNS and CDR2 is SASEGT. CDR3 length: 14 residues. The V end lost 2 bases, the J end lost 7 bases, and 12 bases lay between the germline ends. This sequence originates from a man of 80 years or more with COVID-19, enrolled during active disease. The sample comprised peripheral blood. The chain combines TRBV6-1 with TRBJ1-5; unclear D gene. Here the CDR3 DNA reads TGTGCCAGCAGTGAACCGACGGGGTTCCAGCCCCAGCATTTT. This gives the protein CASSEPTGFQPQHF.